The clone carrying this T cell receptor beta chain has a count of ten or more. Its antigen is undetermined. TCRdb independently ran MiXCR on the 5' RACE reads; one entry per CDR3 protein. The repertoire holds about 6,000 distinct CDR3 sequences, with around 1.9% as singletons. These data originate in a study of CD8 T cells in ankylosing spondylitis. General study points: The study looked at matched synovial fluid samples from ankylosing spondylitis patients. Disease-linked clones were reported to be significantly enriched there.

Trimming pared 4 bases from V and 5 bases from J, leaving 21 bases between. This CDR3 is built from 16 residues. Germline CDR1 is SGDLS and CDR2 is YYNGEE. The sequencing sample was made of blood, either unsorted or a sorted T cell fraction (not recorded which). The chain has TRBV9 and TRBJ2-5; weak D call: TRBD1 (5 bases). This sequence originates from a male donor with ankylosing spondylitis or in good health (not recorded which). The CDR3 here is CASSLYLGQQVETQYF. Written as DNA, the CDR3 is TGTGCCAGCAGCCTATACCTGGGGCAGCAAGTGGAGACCCAGTACTTC. Looking up the rest from reference TRBV9 and TRBJ2-5 gives the full variable domain: DSGVTQTPKHLITATGQRVTLRCSPRSGDLSVYWYQQSLDQGLQFLIQYYNGEERAKGNILERFSAQQFPDLHSELNLSSLELGDSALYFCASSLYLGQQVETQYFGPGTRLLVL.